This T cell receptor (beta chain) derives from a study of blood T cell repertoires in COVID-19. Across the study: Donors in the United States, Italy and Spain gave samples during acute or convalescent COVID-19. Sample material is recorded as cDNA or gDNA derived from T cells, B-cell-depleted T cells, or PBMCs.

As processed by the authors: Reference gene primer amplification gave estimated nucleated cell counts. Sequenced by immunoSEQ multiplex PCR; TCRdb stores in-frame clones only, minus some. The V and J calls and clone size are taken from that table; D and trimming were inferred from the DNA. The repertoire holds around 110,000 clones, with 75% to 85% as singletons. V lost 1 base to trimming and J lost 4 bases; unmatched junction nucleotides: 13. This CDR3 contains 19 residues. The germline V gene has CDR1 MDHEN and CDR2 SYDVKM. This rearrangement joins TRBV28 to TRBJ2-3; 11 positions agree with TRBD2. Specimen: peripheral blood. This sequence originates from a man aged 65 to 79 with acute or convalescent COVID-19. CDR3 DNA: TGTGCCAGCAGTTTATATCTAGCGACTAGCGGGGAGATTTCAGATACGCAGTATTTT. The encoded protein is CASSLYLATSGEISDTQYF.